This TCR beta chain was identified during a study of blood T cell repertoires in COVID-19. About the research overall: The origin of the acute and convalescent COVID-19 samples was the United States, Italy and Spain.

Germline loops: CDR1 SGHRS, CDR2 YFSETQ. This CDR3 comprises 15 residues. V was clipped by 3 bases and J by 4 bases; unmatched bases: 7. Profiling relied on immunoSEQ multiplex PCR, and the TCRdb table lists in-frame clones only, not all of them. Of about 300,000 clones listed, approximately 85% are singletons. Sequencing was done on a sample of peripheral blood. The sequence was obtained from a human donor in a cohort sampled during active COVID-19. V gene TRBV5-1 combines with J gene TRBJ2-3; 8 bases are a match to TRBD2. Here the CDR3 reads CASSWTGGRSDTQYF. For the CDR3, the DNA is TGCGCCAGCAGCTGGACTGGCGGGAGGTCAGATACGCAGTATTTT.